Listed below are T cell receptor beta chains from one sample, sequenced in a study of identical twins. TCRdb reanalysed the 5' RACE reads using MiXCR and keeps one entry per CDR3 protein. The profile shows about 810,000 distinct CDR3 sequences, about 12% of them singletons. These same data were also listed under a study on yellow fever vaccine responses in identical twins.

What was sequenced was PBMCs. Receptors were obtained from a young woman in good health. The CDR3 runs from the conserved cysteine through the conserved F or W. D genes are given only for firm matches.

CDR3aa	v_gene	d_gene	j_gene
CASAFGGTGQPQHF	TRBV6-1	.	TRBJ1-5
CASSYSVAGGELFF	TRBV6-5	.	TRBJ2-2
CASSLQGAQSNEQFF	TRBV7-8	TRBD1	TRBJ2-1
CASSLSLGGAIYF	TRBV12-3/TRBV12-4	.	TRBJ1-3
CASSLQAPTGLVSGANVLTF	TRBV11-1	.	TRBJ2-6
CATRGRDRNSPLHF	TRBV10-3	.	TRBJ1-6
CASSPVYSGREETQYF	TRBV12-3/TRBV12-4	TRBD2	TRBJ2-5
CASSLGDFSGNTIYF	TRBV5-1	.	TRBJ1-3
CASSERGQILYKEQFF	TRBV6-1	TRBD1	TRBJ2-1
CASSQAFRGTDTQYF	TRBV3-1	.	TRBJ2-3
CASSLREPPYEQYF	TRBV5-5	.	TRBJ2-7
CASSGRQAPYEQYF	TRBV9	.	TRBJ2-7
CATSGTENQNQHF	TRBV24-1	.	TRBJ1-5
CASRPGLAGPLDTQYF	TRBV5-6	TRBD2	TRBJ2-3
CAIMNRYEQYF	TRBV10-3	.	TRBJ2-7
CASSFEGFSEAFF	TRBV12-3/TRBV12-4	.	TRBJ1-1
CASSRLLAGGYNEQFF	TRBV6-1	TRBD2	TRBJ2-1
CASRKTENTEAFF	TRBV6-1	.	TRBJ1-1
CSAEGQGDDYGYTF	TRBV20-1	TRBD1	TRBJ1-2
CASSQNQGSYNEQFF	TRBV3-1	.	TRBJ2-1
CASSQDWAGSYGYTF	TRBV4-2	.	TRBJ1-2
CASSLTGVATNEKLFF	TRBV5-5	.	TRBJ1-4
CATRGRETQYF	TRBV25-1	TRBD1	TRBJ2-5
CSVAHGVTNTEAFF	TRBV29-1	.	TRBJ1-1
CASSLVQKWGNQPQHF	TRBV28	.	TRBJ1-5
CATSRELAAAYEQYF	TRBV15	.	TRBJ2-7
CAIGHTNTGELFF	TRBV10-3	.	TRBJ2-2
CSAPVSGANVLTF	TRBV20-1	.	TRBJ2-6